Listed below are T cell receptor beta chains from one sample, sequenced in a study of T cell responses to AZD1222 COVID-19 vaccine. The assay was immunoSEQ multiplex PCR, and TCRdb's table has in-frame clones only and misses some. This table holds 160,000 or so clones, about 91% found once. The sequencing here drew on peripheral blood, taken 28 days after the second AZD1222 dose. The origin of the receptors is an adult who received the AZD1222 COVID-19 vaccine. Each CDR3 is given with its conserved first and last residue. Fields, in order: V gene, J gene, CDR3 protein.

>TRBV4-2|TRBJ1-1
CASSRHEGMNTEAFF
>TRBV9|TRBJ2-5
CASSPGTKQETQYF
>TRBV6-1|TRBJ1-3
CASSEAYRGAQVDTIYF
>TRBV6-1|TRBJ1-2
CASSEGTGGGYTF
>TRBV12-3/TRBV12-4|TRBJ2-1
CASSNLANNEQFF
>TRBV5-6|TRBJ1-4
CASSLGRGATNEKLFF
>TRBV7-3|TRBJ2-3
CASSLGRHTDTQYF
>TRBV5-5|TRBJ1-1
CASSTRTGLTEAFF
>TRBV29-1|TRBJ1-1
CSASTLSTEAFF
>TRBV3-1/TRBV3-2|TRBJ1-2
CASSPDSGYGYTF
>TRBV27|TRBJ1-1
CASSKKPGQLNTEAFF
>TRBV10-3|TRBJ1-1
CAISDRGRGGEAFF
>TRBV5-4|TRBJ1-2
CASSLENAEIYGYTF
>TRBV19|TRBJ2-7
CASSRGTGVYEQYF
>TRBV7-9|TRBJ1-4
CASIRSGSNEKLFF
>TRBV7-2|TRBJ2-7
CASSSGQGAGEQYF
>TRBV12-3/TRBV12-4|TRBJ1-5
CATRGAGNQPQHF
>TRBV5-6|TRBJ2-5
CASSFQETQYF
>TRBV28|TRBJ2-7
CASSLSTIFGENLLWEQYF
>TRBV6-4|TRBJ2-1
CASSPGLVSSYNEQFF
>TRBV5-4|TRBJ2-3
CASSHPASGGLTDTQYF
>TRBV4-1|TRBJ1-3
CASSQDKGISGNTIYF
>TRBV6-5|TRBJ1-1
CASSSWDRANTEAFF
>TRBV7-2|TRBJ2-3
CASSPRMATDTQYF
>TRBV15|TRBJ1-3
CATSRDGGSGNTIYF
>TRBV29-1|TRBJ1-3
CSGGGSGNTIYF